This T cell receptor beta chain was captured in a study of cytomegalovirus exposure and HLA in healthy donors. Broader study findings: There was a cluster of highly shared sequence variants that was likely a sequencing artifact. Whilst most TCR sequences proved rare, a subset of public TCRs occurred across many donors. Within a later analysis, the majority of CMV-associated TCR beta chains appeared HLA-restricted. In a later analysis, at a false discovery rate of 0.05, fewer than 20,000 TCR beta sequences matched HLA alleles.

Vbeta (60) and Jbeta (13) primers were used in the PCR. Sequenced by immunoSEQ multiplex PCR; TCRdb stores in-frame clones only, minus some. The repertoire has some 96,000 clones, 50% to 80% of them found once; the top ten carry roughly 3.2%. The CDR3 loop spans 14 amino acids. The V and J ends lost 4 bases and 5 bases respectively, with 12 bases between them. Germline lookup yields CDR1 SGHDT and CDR2 YYEEEE. On this clone itself: Its antigen is undetermined.

The sample consisted of PBMCs. The J gene is TRBJ2-2, the V gene TRBV5-6; possible D gene TRBD1, 6 bases. The TCR sequence derives from a man between 60 and 70 years old in good health and CMV-seronegative. For the CDR3, the DNA is TGTGCCAGCAGCCTGGGGACATCGACCGGGGAGCTGTTTTTT. Encoded protein: CASSLGTSTGELFF.